This entry is about one TCR beta chain. MiXCR, applied by TCRdb to the reads, yields one record per CDR3 protein. The table includes around 630,000 distinct CDR3 sequences, approximately 25% detected once. The data are from a study of T cell repertoires in cytomegalovirus infection. This CDR3 spans 18 amino acids. V shed 4 bases and J shed 0 bases, with 22 bases lying between them. CDR1 and CDR2 (germline): SGHRS, YFSETQ. The sequencing input was CD8+ T cells from PBMCs. The TCR comes from a human donor in good health (CMV status not recorded). Some clones in this sample may be carry-over from other donors' samples. The V and J genes are TRBV5-1 and TRBJ1-1; D might be TRBD1 (5 bases). The CDR3 spells CASSRQIVGLGMNTEAFF. CDR3 in DNA: TGCGCCAGCAGCAGGCAGATCGTGGGGCTGGGGATGAACACTGAAGCTTTCTTT.